The entry below describes one T cell receptor (beta chain). The data are from a study of T cell repertoires and HLA-DP antigens. Background on the study: Alloantigens: one with one groove difference and one with approximately ten differences versus self. Study-level results: Clones undetected before culture averaged 36.3% against one allele and 50% to 55% against the other.

HeLa cells expressing allogeneic DPB1 restimulated the roughly 15-day-expanded CD4+ cells for 24 h. Retrovirally transduced HeLa cells with HLA-DPA1/DPB1, HLA-DM, invariant chain and CD80 served as stimulators. Average purity of the negatively selected CD4+ T cells was just under 98%. With 45 to 65 U/mL IL-2, CD4+ responders met 100 Gy-irradiated HeLa cells at 3:1. V was shortened by 5 bases and J by 0 bases, with 10 bases between the two germline ends. Germline CDR1 is MNHEY and CDR2 is SVGAGI. This CDR3 contains 15 residues. Using immunoSEQ multiplex PCR, the repertoire was profiled, and TCRdb retains in-frame clones only, with some absent. The data hold approximately 2,000 clones, with 74% observed a single time.

This TCR derives from a man aged 45-65 years in good health and CMV-seronegative. Sequencing used CD137- CD4+ T cells from cultured PBMCs. This sequence joins TRBV6-5 and TRBJ2-2; weak D call: TRBD2 (6 bases). Here the CDR3 DNA reads TGTGCCAGCAGTGCGGGACGGTCGAACACCGGGGAGCTGTTTTTT. Translation gives CASSAGRSNTGELFF.